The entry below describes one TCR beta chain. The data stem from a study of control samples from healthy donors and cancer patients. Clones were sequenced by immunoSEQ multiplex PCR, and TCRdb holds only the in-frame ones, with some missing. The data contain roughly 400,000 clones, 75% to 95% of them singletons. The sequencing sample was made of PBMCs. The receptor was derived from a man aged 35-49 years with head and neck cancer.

The CDR3 sequence is CATSRASGDTGELFF. CDR3 coding DNA: TGTGCCACCAGCAGAGCTAGCGGGGACACCGGGGAGCTGTTTTTT. This chain connects TRBV15 to TRBJ2-2; TRBD2 aligns across 9 bases. Germline-derived CDR1 and CDR2 are LNHNV and YYDKDF (reference sequence). The V segment lost 1 base and the J segment 3 bases; nucleotides outside the gene matches: 0. There are 15 residues in the CDR3.